The clone carrying this TCR beta chain was counted only a few times. These data are taken from a study of regulatory T cells in long-lasting Graves disease. Documented time point: newly diagnosed GD, antithyroid drugs for less than 3 months. Scientists built the TCR library using RNA that was extracted from PBMCs. HTBI primers from iRepertoire and Arm-PCR of CDR3 regions yielded the TCR beta libraries. As handled by the study authors: Identification across samples found 60 to 75 TRBV and over 12 TRBJ segments. TCRdb processed the multiplex PCR reads anew with MiXCR; each CDR3 protein has one entry. The V and J calls were not made by the authors but by TCRdb's processing. Counted here are about 530,000 distinct CDR3 sequences, 15% to 20% occurring once; the ten biggest clones make up 20% to 30%. The V gene end was trimmed by 4 bases and the J gene end by 5 bases; junction bases not matched to a gene: 6. Germline V gene lookup returns CDR1 SGDLS and CDR2 YYNGEE. This CDR3 spans 14 amino acids.

This sample was also put to use in a study of T cells in Graves' hyperthyroidism and ophthalmopathy.

This specimen was peripheral blood mononuclear cells (PBMCs), taken at new diagnosis, from a patient treated with antithyroid drugs. The rearrangement uses TRBV9 and TRBJ2-5; 9 bases agree with TRBD2. The sequence was obtained from a woman aged 35-65 years with Graves disease. For the CDR3, the DNA is TGTGCCAGCAGCCAGGCCGGGACTAGCGAGACCCAGTACTTC. Protein product: CASSQAGTSETQYF.